The source of this T cell receptor beta chain is a study of human T cells and chemical hapten exposure. Time point noted: pre-sensitization, week 0. Treatment here: therapeutic diphenylcyclopropenone sensitization with weekly scalp DPC. Ten or more counts support this clonotype. There are 14 residues in the CDR3. V was clipped by 5 bases and J by 3 bases, with 12 bases between them. Germline lookup yields CDR1 LGHNA and CDR2 YSLEER. TCRdb re-analysed the RACE reads in MiXCR, keeping a single row per CDR3 protein. The table records about 120,000 distinct CDR3 sequences, roughly 14% of them present only once.

Here the sequenced sample was whole blood, taken in connection with sensitization to the hapten diphenylcyclopropenone (DPC). The V gene is TRBV4-3, the J gene TRBJ2-3; D might be TRBD2 (6 bases). This clonotype was obtained from a woman aged 18-29 years with alopecia areata. Some clones in this sample may be carry-over from other donors' samples. The CDR3 sequence: CASSFTGGTDTQYF. The CDR3 DNA follows: TGCGCCAGCAGCTTCACTGGAGGGACAGATACGCAGTATTTT.